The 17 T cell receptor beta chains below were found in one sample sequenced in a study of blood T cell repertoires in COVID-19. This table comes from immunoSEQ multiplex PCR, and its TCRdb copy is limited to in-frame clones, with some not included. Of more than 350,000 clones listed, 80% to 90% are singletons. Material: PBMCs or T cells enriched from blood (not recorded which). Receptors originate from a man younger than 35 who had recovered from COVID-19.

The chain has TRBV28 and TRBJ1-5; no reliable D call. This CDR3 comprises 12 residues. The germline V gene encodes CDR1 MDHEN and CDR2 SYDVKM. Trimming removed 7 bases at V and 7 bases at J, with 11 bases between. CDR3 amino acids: CASTVLSQPQHF. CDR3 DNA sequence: TGTGCCAGCACGGTACTATCCCAGCCCCAGCATTTT.

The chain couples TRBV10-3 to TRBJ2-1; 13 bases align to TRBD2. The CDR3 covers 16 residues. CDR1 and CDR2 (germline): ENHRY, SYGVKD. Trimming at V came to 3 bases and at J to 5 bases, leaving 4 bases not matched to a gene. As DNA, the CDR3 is TGTGCCATCAGTGACTACGGACTAGCGGGGGACAATGAGCAGTTCTTC. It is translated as CAISDYGLAGDNEQFF.

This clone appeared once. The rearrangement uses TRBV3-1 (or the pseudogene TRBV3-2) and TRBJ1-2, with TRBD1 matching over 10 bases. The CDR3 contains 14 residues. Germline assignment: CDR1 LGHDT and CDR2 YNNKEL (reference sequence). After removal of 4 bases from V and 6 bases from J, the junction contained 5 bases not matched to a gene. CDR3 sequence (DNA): TGTGCCAGCAGCCGGGGGGACAGGGGTGATGGCTACACCTTC. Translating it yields CASSRGDRGDGYTF.

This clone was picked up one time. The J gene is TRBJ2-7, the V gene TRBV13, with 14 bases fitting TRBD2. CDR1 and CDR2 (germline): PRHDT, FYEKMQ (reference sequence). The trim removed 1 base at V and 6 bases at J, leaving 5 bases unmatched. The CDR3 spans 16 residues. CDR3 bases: TGTGCCAGCAGCTTAGCGGGACTAGCGGGAGAATCCGAGCAGTACTTC. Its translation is CASSLAGLAGESEQYF.

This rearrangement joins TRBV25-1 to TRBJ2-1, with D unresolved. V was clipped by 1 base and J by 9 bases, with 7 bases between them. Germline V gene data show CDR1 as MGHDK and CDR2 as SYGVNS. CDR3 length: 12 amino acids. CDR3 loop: CASSESQREQFF. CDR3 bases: TGTGCCAGCAGTGAATCCCAGCGTGAGCAGTTCTTC.

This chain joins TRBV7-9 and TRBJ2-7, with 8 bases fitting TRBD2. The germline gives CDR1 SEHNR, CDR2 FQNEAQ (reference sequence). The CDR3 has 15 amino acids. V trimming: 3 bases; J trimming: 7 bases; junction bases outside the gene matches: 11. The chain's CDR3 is CASSFVLADIGEQYF. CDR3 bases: TGTGCCAGCAGCTTCGTACTAGCGGACATAGGGGAGCAGTACTTC. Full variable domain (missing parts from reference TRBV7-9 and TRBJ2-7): DTGVSQNPRHKITKRGQNVTFRCDPISEHNRLYWYRQTLGQGPEFLTYFQNEAQLEKSRLLSDRFSAERPKGSFSTLEIQRTEQGDSAMYLCASSFVLADIGEQYFGPGTRLTVT.

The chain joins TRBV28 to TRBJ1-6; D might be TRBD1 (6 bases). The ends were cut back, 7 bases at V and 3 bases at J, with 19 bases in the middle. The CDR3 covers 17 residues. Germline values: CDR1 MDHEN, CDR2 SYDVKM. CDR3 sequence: CASIPGVWEFYNSPLHF. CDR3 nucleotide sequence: TGTGCCAGCATCCCAGGGGTCTGGGAGTTCTATAATTCACCCCTCCACTTT.

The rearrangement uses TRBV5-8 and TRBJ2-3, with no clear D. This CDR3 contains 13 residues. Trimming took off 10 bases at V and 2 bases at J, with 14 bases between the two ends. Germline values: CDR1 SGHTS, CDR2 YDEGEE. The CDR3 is CAGAPGPTDTQYF. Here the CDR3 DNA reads TGTGCCGGAGCACCCGGTCCCACAGATACGCAGTATTTT.

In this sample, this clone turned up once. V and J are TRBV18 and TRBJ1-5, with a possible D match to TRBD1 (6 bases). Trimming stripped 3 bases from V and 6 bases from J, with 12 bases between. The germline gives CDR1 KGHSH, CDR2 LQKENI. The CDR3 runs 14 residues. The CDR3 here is CASSPWTEGQPQHF. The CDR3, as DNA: TGTGCCAGCTCACCGTGGACAGAAGGTCAGCCCCAGCATTTT.

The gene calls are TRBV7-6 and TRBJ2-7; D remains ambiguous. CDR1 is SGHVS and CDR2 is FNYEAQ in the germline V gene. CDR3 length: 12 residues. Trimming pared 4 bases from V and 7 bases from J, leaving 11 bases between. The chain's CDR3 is CASSSPQLEQYF. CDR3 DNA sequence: TGTGCCAGCAGCTCCCCTCAGTTGGAGCAGTACTTC.

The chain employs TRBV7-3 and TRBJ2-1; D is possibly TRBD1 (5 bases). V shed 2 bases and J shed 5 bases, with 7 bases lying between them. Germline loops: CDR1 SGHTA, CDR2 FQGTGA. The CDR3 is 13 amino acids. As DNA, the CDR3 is TGTGCCAGCAGCTTAGGCAGGGACAATGAGCAGTTCTTC. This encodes CASSLGRDNEQFF.

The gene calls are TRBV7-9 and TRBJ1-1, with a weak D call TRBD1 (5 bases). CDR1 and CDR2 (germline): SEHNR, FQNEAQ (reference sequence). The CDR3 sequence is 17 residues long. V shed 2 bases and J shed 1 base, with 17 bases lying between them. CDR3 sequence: CASSLSLVRTPNTEAFF. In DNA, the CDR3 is TGTGCCAGCAGCTTATCCTTAGTCCGGACACCGAACACTGAAGCTTTCTTT.

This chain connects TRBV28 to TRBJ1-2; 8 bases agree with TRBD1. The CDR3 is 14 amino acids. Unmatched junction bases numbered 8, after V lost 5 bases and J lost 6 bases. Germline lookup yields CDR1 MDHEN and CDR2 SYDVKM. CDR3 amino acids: CASSTGGRYNGYTF. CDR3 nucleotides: TGTGCCAGCAGTACAGGGGGAAGATATAATGGCTACACCTTC.

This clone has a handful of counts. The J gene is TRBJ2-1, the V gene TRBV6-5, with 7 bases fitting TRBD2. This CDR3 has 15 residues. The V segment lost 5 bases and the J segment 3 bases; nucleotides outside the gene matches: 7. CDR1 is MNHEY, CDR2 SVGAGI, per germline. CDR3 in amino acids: CASSRSRTSYNEQFF. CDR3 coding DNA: TGTGCCAGCAGTAGATCGAGGACTAGCTACAATGAGCAGTTCTTC.

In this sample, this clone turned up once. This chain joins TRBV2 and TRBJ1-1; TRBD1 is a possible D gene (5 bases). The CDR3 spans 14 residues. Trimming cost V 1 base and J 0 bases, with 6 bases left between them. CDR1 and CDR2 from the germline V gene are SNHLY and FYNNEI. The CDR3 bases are TGTGCCAGCAGTGAAGAGACAGTGAACACTGAAGCTTTCTTT. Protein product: CASSEETVNTEAFF.

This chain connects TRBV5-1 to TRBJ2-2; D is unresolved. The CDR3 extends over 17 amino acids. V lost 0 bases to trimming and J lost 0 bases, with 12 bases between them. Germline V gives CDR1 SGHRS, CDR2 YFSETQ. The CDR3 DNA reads TGCGCCAGCAGCTTGGGGCCTACCCGGGCGAACACCGGGGAGCTGTTTTTT. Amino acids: CASSLGPTRANTGELFF.

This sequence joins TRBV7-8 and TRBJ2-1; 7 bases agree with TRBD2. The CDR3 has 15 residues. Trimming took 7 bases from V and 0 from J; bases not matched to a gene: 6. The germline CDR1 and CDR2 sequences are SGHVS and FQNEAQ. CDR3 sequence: CASMGRASSYNEQFF. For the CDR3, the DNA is TGTGCCAGCATGGGGAGGGCCAGCTCCTACAATGAGCAGTTCTTC.